Shown below are 13 T cell receptor beta chains from a single sample sequenced in a study of shared clonotypes between healthy human individuals. Assay: immunoSEQ multiplex PCR; the TCRdb copy retains only in-frame clones and omits some. The sample holds nearly 1 million clones, approximately 76% seen once. The sample comprised memory CD4+ T cells sorted from blood. This sample's subset: CD45RA-negative fraction. The receptors originated from a man between 18 and 35 years old in good health.

The chain has TRBV30 and TRBJ1-2, with D perhaps matching TRBD1 (5 bases). The germline CDR1 and CDR2 sequences are GTSNPN and SVGIG (reference sequence). Trimming took off 3 bases at V and 4 bases at J, with 12 bases between the two ends. The CDR3 runs to 13 residues. The CDR3 reads CAWSLDSPYGYTF. CDR3 coding DNA: TGTGCCTGGAGCTTAGACAGCCCCTATGGCTACACCTTC. Full variable domain (missing parts from reference TRBV30 and TRBJ1-2): SQTIHQWPATLVQPVGSPLSLECTVEGTSNPNLYWYRQAAGRGLQLLFYSVGIGQISSEVPQNLSASRPQDRQFILSSKKLLLSDSGFYLCAWSLDSPYGYTFGSGTRLTVV.

As to this clone: The junction departs from germline at one end; a sequencing error may be responsible. This chain uses TRBV28 with TRBJ2-7; 8 nucleotides agree with TRBD2. Germline V gene data show CDR1 as MDHEN and CDR2 as SYDVKM. There are 15 residues in the CDR3. In DNA form, the CDR3 reads TGTGCCAGCACACCAGTAAATCAACCACTCAGCGGGAGAGACTTC. This gives the protein CASTPVNQPLSGRDF.

Concerning this clone itself: Within the sample, other DNA sequences also encode this same CDR3. The chain joins TRBV7-9 to TRBJ1-2; D is unresolved. V lost 1 base and J lost 0, with 9 bases in between. Germline-derived CDR1 and CDR2 are SEHNR and FQNEAQ (reference sequence). The CDR3 runs to 15 residues. CDR3 region: CASSLEGRANYGYTF. The DNA for the CDR3 is TGTGCCAGCAGCTTAGAAGGCCGAGCTAACTATGGCTACACCTTC.

This chain links TRBV11-2 with TRBJ2-3; the D is unclear. Trimming took off 2 bases at V and 4 bases at J, with 13 bases between the two ends. Germline V gene data show CDR1 as SGHAT and CDR2 as FQNNGV. This CDR3 is 15 amino acids long. The CDR3 sequence is CASSLPAGKADTQYF. The CDR3 nucleotides are TGTGCCAGCAGCTTACCAGCTGGGAAAGCAGATACGCAGTATTTT.

This clone has a handful of counts. This sequence joins TRBV2 and TRBJ1-1; D gene ambiguous. The germline gives CDR1 SNHLY, CDR2 FYNNEI. This CDR3 spans 12 amino acids. V lost 3 bases, J lost 6 bases, and 8 bases lay in between. The chain's CDR3 is CASSDRAPEAFF. Written as DNA, the CDR3 is TGTGCCAGCAGTGACAGAGCGCCTGAAGCTTTCTTT.

This chain joins TRBV6-1 and TRBJ2-7, with D perhaps matching TRBD1 (6 bases). There are 15 residues in the CDR3. V was cut by 6 bases and J by 2 bases, with 17 bases left in between. The germline CDR1 and CDR2 sequences are MNHNS and SASEGT. The CDR3 DNA reads as TGTGCCAGCAGCACCGAGGGGGTATTCCCCTACGAGCAGTACTTC. Translated: CASSTEGVFPYEQYF.

The CDR3 sequence: CASSFQGDTGELFF. The CDR3, as DNA: TGCGCCAGCAGCTTTCAGGGGGATACCGGGGAGCTGTTTTTT. The chain combines TRBV5-1 with TRBJ2-2; TRBD1 matches at 7 bases. The CDR3 contains 14 residues. Unmatched junction bases numbered 3, after V lost 2 bases and J lost 5 bases. CDR1 is SGHRS, CDR2 YFSETQ, per germline.

This chain uses TRBV18 with TRBJ2-3, with TRBD2 matching 9 bases. Per germline, CDR1 KGHSH and CDR2 LQKENI. The CDR3 consists of 17 residues. The ends lost 2 bases at V and 0 bases at J; junction bases unmatched: 6. The CDR3 is CASSPAITSGSTDTQYF. As DNA, the CDR3 is TGTGCCAGCTCACCAGCTATCACTAGCGGGAGCACAGATACGCAGTATTTT.

In its sample, this clone was seen once. The DNA for the CDR3 is TGTGCCTGGAGTGTACAACAGGGGCGCGTATCACCCCTCCACTTT. It is translated as CAWSVQQGRVSPLHF. The rearrangement uses TRBV30 and TRBJ1-6; 7 bases match TRBD1. The CDR3 runs to 15 residues. CDR1 and CDR2 from the germline V gene are GTSNPN and SVGIG (reference sequence). The trim removed 0 bases at V and 10 bases at J, leaving 9 bases unmatched.

To note about this clone: This same CDR3 is encoded by further DNA sequences in the sample. The V call is TRBV6-5, the J call TRBJ1-1; 7 bases are a match to TRBD1. Germline V CDR1 and CDR2: MNHEY, SVGAGI. V was clipped by 0 bases and J by 4 bases; unmatched bases: 2. This CDR3 contains 14 residues. The CDR3 protein is CASSYSYRGTEAFF. The DNA of the CDR3 is TGTGCCAGCAGTTACTCGTACAGGGGCACTGAAGCTTTCTTT.

The V call is TRBV2, the J call TRBJ1-6, with D hard to call. This CDR3 has 14 residues. Trimming removed 9 bases at V and 10 bases at J, with 19 bases between. Germline CDR1 and CDR2: SNHLY and FYNNEI. The CDR3 DNA sequence: TGTGCCAGGGGCGGGGTGGACGTAAGGTCACCCCTCCACTTT. This sequence encodes CARGGVDVRSPLHF.

The CDR3 loop reads CASSPGGLYQETQYF. The DNA for the CDR3 is TGTGCCAGCAGCCCCGGCGGGTTGTACCAAGAGACCCAGTACTTC. V usage is TRBV7-9 and J usage is TRBJ2-5, with D possibly matching TRBD2 (5 bases). The CDR3 is made up of 15 amino acids. Germline assignment: CDR1 SEHNR and CDR2 FQNEAQ (reference sequence). V was pared by 5 bases and J by 0 bases, with 13 bases between.

This chain links TRBV6-5 with TRBJ2-2; perhaps TRBD2 as D (5 bases). V dropped 7 bases and J dropped 3 bases, with 6 bases sitting between them. The CDR3 has 12 amino acids. Germline CDR1 and CDR2: MNHEY and SVGAGI. For the CDR3, the DNA is TGTGCCAGCAAGAGGGACACCGGGGAGCTGTTTTTT. It encodes CASKRDTGELFF.